Described below is a single TCR beta chain sequence and its context. The sample originates from a study of blood T cells in healthy people across ages. With a J-beta primer mix and a sample-barcoded 5' primer, a second PCR ran about 6 to 11 cycles. TCRdb fed the 5' RACE reads into MiXCR, producing one record per CDR3 protein. The sample lists roughly 2 million distinct CDR3 sequences, roughly 50% occurring once. J lost 7 bases, V lost 1 base, and 9 bases had no gene match. Germline V lookup: CDR1 LGHNA, CDR2 YNFKEQ. The CDR3 has 15 residues. The sequence came from a woman aged 40 to 50 in good health. The sequenced sample was blood. The chain employs TRBV4-2 and TRBJ1-2; 7 bases map to TRBD1. The CDR3, as DNA: TGTGCCAGCAGCCAAGGACAGGGAGTAGTGAGTGGCTACACCTTC. This sequence encodes CASSQGQGVVSGYTF.